This T cell receptor beta chain was captured by sequencing in a study of identical twins. Findings and caveats of the study: Zero-insertion analyses were open to partial confounding by invariant MAIT and iNKT cells.

Template switching introduced a universal primer site, and the cDNA bore unique molecular identifiers. TCRdb re-analysed the 5' RACE reads in MiXCR, keeping a single row per CDR3 protein. This sample has fewer than 900,000 distinct CDR3 sequences, with 20% to 25% found just once. This clonotype appeared a few times. Its antigen is not identified. CDR1 is SGHRS, CDR2 YFSETQ, per germline. Trimming pared 6 bases from V and 4 bases from J, leaving 16 bases between. This CDR3 comprises 15 residues. These records were also assigned to another study, of T cells expressing NK-cell markers. That report adds: For several experiments, T cell sorting was restricted to the alpha-beta TCR population by means of an anti-gamma-delta TCR antibody.

Material: PBMCs. The gene calls are TRBV5-1 and TRBJ2-2, with a possible D match to TRBD1 (6 bases). The TCR comes from a woman under 30 in good health. In nucleotides, the CDR3 is TGCGCCAGCACTTTCCCCGGGACATCCACCGGGGAGCTGTTTTTT. Residues: CASTFPGTSTGELFF.